One sample yielded the 14 T cell receptor beta chains listed below, sequenced in a study of blood T cell repertoires in COVID-19. Clones were read by immunoSEQ multiplex PCR, and TCRdb kept only the in-frame ones, dropping some. The profile shows around 140,000 clones, 84% of them singletons. Sequences were obtained from peripheral blood. These receptors all come from a woman over 75 with acute or convalescent COVID-19.

V usage is TRBV3-1 (or the pseudogene TRBV3-2) and J usage is TRBJ2-1; 8 nucleotides line up with TRBD2. The ends lost 5 bases at V and 5 bases at J; junction bases unmatched: 8. The CDR3 loop spans 15 amino acids. CDR1 LGHDT and CDR2 YNNKEL come from the germline V gene (reference sequence). The CDR3 loop is CASSGAGGNNNEQFF. The CDR3 DNA is TGTGCCAGCAGCGGGGCGGGGGGCAACAACAATGAGCAGTTCTTC.

The genes are TRBV7-2 and TRBJ2-1; a weak D match, TRBD2 (6 bases). V lost 0 bases, J lost 7 bases, and 13 bases lay in between. Germline V gives CDR1 SGHTA, CDR2 FQGNSA. The CDR3 covers 15 residues. The CDR3 bases are TGTGCCAGCAGCTTAGCGGCGGGGACTTGGAATGAGCAGTTCTTC. Encoded protein: CASSLAAGTWNEQFF.

There are a few counts of this clone. The chain uses TRBV4-3 and TRBJ1-2, with TRBD1 identical over 12 bases. The CDR3 runs to 16 residues. Germline trimming cut 1 base from V and 4 bases from J; bases unmatched to any gene: 4. CDR1 LGHNA and CDR2 YSLEER come from the germline V gene. The CDR3 region is CASSQGGQGAGYGYTF. The CDR3 nucleotides read TGCGCCAGCAGCCAAGGGGGACAGGGGGCTGGCTATGGCTACACCTTC.

V gene TRBV2 combines with J gene TRBJ2-7, with D unresolved. Germline values: CDR1 SNHLY, CDR2 FYNNEI. V lost 6 bases to trimming and J lost 1 base, with 10 bases between them. The CDR3 length is 13 residues. The CDR3 spells CASRALNSYEQYF. In DNA form, the CDR3 reads TGTGCCAGCAGAGCGCTTAATTCCTACGAGCAGTACTTC.

The chain combines TRBV27 with TRBJ2-1; maybe TRBD1 (6 bases). Trimming removed 5 bases at V and 5 bases at J, with 16 bases between. CDR1 and CDR2 (germline): MNHEY, SMNVEV (reference sequence). The length of the CDR3 is 15 residues. In DNA form, the CDR3 reads TGTGCCAGCAGTCCCCTCCCGACAGGTGACAATGAGCAGTTCTTC. As protein: CASSPLPTGDNEQFF.

This chain links TRBV5-4 with TRBJ1-4; D might be TRBD1 (6 bases). V was pared by 3 bases and J by 8 bases, with 17 bases between. Per the germline V gene, CDR1 is SGHNT and CDR2 is YYREEE (reference sequence). The CDR3 is 15 amino acids. CDR3 residues: CASSSRGAGEEKLFF. Written as DNA, the CDR3 is TGTGCCAGCAGCTCCCGGGGGGCCGGGGAGGAAAAACTGTTTTTT.

The rearrangement links TRBV7-2 to TRBJ1-1; D perhaps matches TRBD1 (5 bases). Trimming left V 5 bases short and J 1 base short, with 14 bases between. Looked up from germline, CDR1 is SGHTA and CDR2 is FQGNSA. The CDR3 spans 15 residues. The CDR3 reads CASSPPGRGNTEAFF. CDR3 nucleotide sequence: TGTGCCAGCAGCCCCCCAGGGCGTGGGAACACTGAAGCTTTCTTT.

The chain uses TRBV18 and TRBJ2-7; TRBD1 matches 8 bases. The CDR3 sequence is 13 residues long. Germline V CDR1 and CDR2: KGHSH, LQKENI. Trimming cost V 4 bases and J 5 bases; bases outside gene matches: 4. CDR3 DNA: TGTGCCAGCTCACGTGGACAGGGAGACGAGCAGTACTTC. Translating it yields CASSRGQGDEQYF.

As to this clone: The same CDR3 can be traced to other DNA sequences in this sample. The gene calls are TRBV19 and TRBJ2-1; a weak D match, TRBD1 (5 bases). The germline V gene has CDR1 LNHDA and CDR2 SQIVND (reference sequence). The CDR3 covers 13 residues. Trimming cost V 3 bases and J 5 bases, with 8 bases left between them. CDR3 sequence (DNA): TGTGCCAGTAGTATTGACAGAGACAATGAGCAGTTCTTC. It yields the protein CASSIDRDNEQFF.

The V gene is TRBV5-1, the J gene TRBJ1-4, with TRBD1 as a possible D gene (6 bases). The CDR3 length is 15 residues. The ends were cut back, 4 bases at V and 7 bases at J, with 17 bases in the middle. Germline CDR1 is SGHRS and CDR2 is YFSETQ. The CDR3 nucleotides read TGCGCCAGCAGCCCTAGGGGGGGCGAGGGTGAAAAACTGTTTTTT. The encoded protein is CASSPRGGEGEKLFF.

Regarding this clone: One end of the junction varies from germline; a read error may be responsible. The rearrangement joins TRBV6-2 or TRBV6-3 to TRBJ2-5; 9 bases align to TRBD1. CDR3 size: 16 residues. CDR1 and CDR2 (germline): MNHEY, SVGEGT. The CDR3 DNA reads as TGTGCCAGCAGTTACTCCGGGACAGGGCCCCAAGAGATCCAGTACTTC. It is translated as CASSYSGTGPQEIQYF.

This chain uses TRBV14 with TRBJ2-7; 10 nucleotides align to TRBD1. The germline V gene encodes CDR1 SGHDN and CDR2 FVKESK. The CDR3 extends over 15 amino acids. J lost 5 bases, V lost 5 bases, and 9 bases had no gene match. The CDR3, as DNA: TGTGCCAGCAGCAACGGACAGGGGGTGTTCCACGAGCAGTACTTC. This gives the protein CASSNGQGVFHEQYF.

This rearrangement joins TRBV6-6 to TRBJ1-3, with D perhaps TRBD1 (6 bases). Germline CDR1 reads MNHNY; CDR2 reads SVGAGI (reference sequence). V was clipped by 6 bases and J by 2 bases, with 17 bases between them. The CDR3 is 16 amino acids. CDR3 protein: CASSRTDRVTGNTIYF. Written as DNA, the CDR3 is TGTGCCAGCAGCCGAACGGACAGAGTAACTGGAAACACCATATATTTT.

CDR3 bases: TGTGCCAGCAGCTTAGGGGCAGGGAATGAAAAACTGTTTTTT. Protein: CASSLGAGNEKLFF. The V gene is TRBV7-2, the J gene TRBJ1-4; D is perhaps TRBD1 (5 bases). Germline CDR1 and CDR2: SGHTA and FQGNSA. CDR3 size: 14 residues. V was clipped by 1 base and J by 5 bases, with 8 bases between them.